One and the same sample provided the 26 T cell receptor beta chains below, sequenced in a study of vaccination effects on CD4 cells after COVID-19. Their antigens remain unidentified. Following 10 days of culture, CD4+ T cells were isolated. Two-dose vaccination with either BNT162b2 or mRNA-1273 was given to the participants. Profiled with immunoSEQ multiplex PCR; TCRdb holds only in-frame clones, not every one. The repertoire holds tens of thousands of clones, with around 73% as singletons. Here the sequenced sample was CD4+ T cells from PBMCs cultured without peptide, taken after COVID-19 vaccination. The receptors shown here come from a human donor who received a COVID-19 vaccine.

A few counts support this clone. V and J are TRBV4-1 and TRBJ1-2; D gene unclear. The germline CDR1 and CDR2 sequences are MGHRA and YSYEKL. Trimming stripped 1 base from V and 1 base from J, with 7 bases between. CDR3 length: 14 amino acids. This CDR3 is CASSQVNSNYGYTF. CDR3 DNA: TGCGCCAGCAGCCAAGTGAACAGTAACTATGGCTACACCTTC.

This clone appeared a single time. This chain links TRBV12-3 or TRBV12-4 with TRBJ2-7; 8 bases map to TRBD1. The CDR3 spans 13 residues. V was clipped by 6 bases and J by 4 bases; unmatched bases: 5. The CDR3 loop reads CASRRTGSYEQYV. CDR3 nucleotides: TGTGCCAGCAGAAGGACAGGGTCGTACGAGCAGTACGTC.

The V call is TRBV7-2, the J call TRBJ2-3, with D unclear. The CDR3 runs to 12 residues. CDR1 and CDR2 from the germline V gene are SGHTA and FQGNSA. Trimming removed 2 bases from V and 10 bases from J, with 10 bases in between. The CDR3 DNA is TGTGCCAGCAGCTTAACGACGCGACCGCAGTATTTT. Translated, it gives CASSLTTRPQYF.

As for this clone: Mismatch with germline at one junction end may stem from a read error. The V gene is TRBV7-8, the J gene TRBJ1-3; the D is unclear. The germline CDR1 and CDR2 sequences are SGHVS and FQNEAQ. The CDR3 covers 13 residues. In nucleotides, the CDR3 is TGTGCCAGCAGCTTAGCGCTGGAGCCACTCGAAGATTTT. The encoded protein is CASSLALEPLEDF.

V gene TRBV7-2 combines with J gene TRBJ1-5; D not certain. CDR3 length equals 15 residues. Per the germline V gene, CDR1 is SGHTA and CDR2 is FQGNSA. Trimming removed 1 base from V and 6 bases from J, with 13 bases in between. The CDR3 nucleotides read TGTGCCAGCAGCTTAGATGGGGTTCGCGCTCAGCCCCAGCATTTT. Translation: CASSLDGVRAQPQHF.

This clone was detected once. V is TRBV5-6 and J is TRBJ2-5; D tentatively fits TRBD1 or TRBD2 (5 bases each). This CDR3 has 15 residues. Germline V gene sequence: CDR1 SGHDT, CDR2 YYEEEE. V lost 3 bases, J lost 5 bases, and 17 bases lay in between. CDR3 bases: TGTGCCAGCAGCTCCCCTGGGGGACCGAGGGAGACCCAGTACTTC. Its translation is CASSSPGGPRETQYF.

The chain has TRBV6-6 and TRBJ2-1; the D is unclear. Germline CDR1 is MNHNY and CDR2 is SVGAGI (reference sequence). CDR3 length equals 11 residues. V lost 8 bases to trimming and J lost 6 bases, with 8 bases between them. The CDR3 DNA sequence: TGTGCCAGCTGGCGGTCCAATGAGCAGTTCTTC. Residues: CASWRSNEQFF.

This clone was found a few times. In nucleotides, the CDR3 is TGTGCCAGCAGTCACGAGTGGGGGACCGGCAATCAGCCCCAGCATTTT. Translation gives CASSHEWGTGNQPQHF. This chain uses TRBV27 with TRBJ1-5, with D maybe TRBD1 (5 bases). V was shortened by 5 bases and J by 2 bases, with 16 bases between the two germline ends. This CDR3 is built from 16 residues. CDR1 MNHEY and CDR2 SMNVEV come from the germline V gene (reference sequence).

The rearrangement links TRBV28 to TRBJ1-3, with 9 nucleotides matching TRBD1. The junction had 9 bases not matched to a gene; V was cut back by 5 bases and J by 7 bases. The CDR3 is made up of 15 amino acids. Germline V gives CDR1 MDHEN, CDR2 SYDVKM. DNA for the CDR3: TGTGCCAGCAGTCCCCCGGACAGGGGTTCTAACACCATATATTTT. Translation gives CASSPPDRGSNTIYF.

This clone was counted only a few times. The rearrangement links TRBV6-4 to TRBJ2-1, with D uncertain. V was cut by 0 bases and J by 4 bases, with 4 bases left in between. The CDR3 is 13 residues long. Germline lookup yields CDR1 MRHNA and CDR2 SNTAGT. The CDR3 bases are TGTGCCAGCAGTGACTCTCGTTACAATGAGCAGTTCTTC. This translates into CASSDSRYNEQFF.

J is TRBJ1-2 and V is TRBV27; no clear D. V lost 5 bases and J 5 bases, leaving 15 bases between the germline ends. The germline CDR1 and CDR2 sequences are MNHEY and SMNVEV (reference sequence). The CDR3 totals 14 residues. The chain's CDR3 is CASSELTGSYGYTF. The CDR3 nucleotides are TGTGCCAGCAGTGAATTGACCGGTTCATATGGCTACACCTTC.

V usage is TRBV18 and J usage is TRBJ1-6, with 9 bases fitting TRBD1. Germline CDR1 is KGHSH and CDR2 is LQKENI. Germline trimming cut 3 bases from V and 9 bases from J; bases unmatched to any gene: 3. This CDR3 contains 14 residues. CDR3 in DNA: TGTGCCAGCTCACCGGGACAGGGAAGTTCACCCCTCCACTTT. Amino acid sequence: CASSPGQGSSPLHF. Drawing the rest from reference TRBV18 and TRBJ1-6, the complete variable domain is NAGVMQNPRHLVRRRGQEARLRCSPMKGHSHVYWYRQLPEEGLKFMVYLQKENIIDESGMPKERFSAEFPKEGPSILRIQQVVRGDSAAYFCASSPGQGSSPLHFGNGTRLTVT.

V and J are TRBV9 and TRBJ2-3; the D gene is possibly TRBD2 (5 bases). CDR3 length: 19 amino acids. The germline gives CDR1 SGDLS, CDR2 YYNGEE. V lost 0 bases, J lost 0 bases, and 20 bases lay in between. CDR3 nucleotides: TGTGCCAGCAGCGTAGGGTCGGGAAGGGATTCATATAGCACAGATACGCAGTATTTT. Residues: CASSVGSGRDSYSTDTQYF. Full variable domain (rest looked up from reference TRBV9 and TRBJ2-3): DSGVTQTPKHLITATGQRVTLRCSPRSGDLSVYWYQQSLDQGLQFLIQYYNGEERAKGNILERFSAQQFPDLHSELNLSSLELGDSALYFCASSVGSGRDSYSTDTQYFGPGTRLTVL.

J is TRBJ2-1 and V is TRBV18, with TRBD2 matching over 12 bases. V lost 3 bases to trimming and J lost 7 bases; unmatched junction nucleotides: 4. The CDR3 contains 15 residues. Per germline, CDR1 KGHSH and CDR2 LQKENI. The CDR3 DNA follows: TGTGCCAGCTCACCTTCTAGCGGGGGGGCTAATGAGCAGTTCTTC. Its protein is CASSPSSGGANEQFF. Filled out from reference TRBV18 and TRBJ2-1, the complete variable domain reads NAGVMQNPRHLVRRRGQEARLRCSPMKGHSHVYWYRQLPEEGLKFMVYLQKENIIDESGMPKERFSAEFPKEGPSILRIQQVVRGDSAAYFCASSPSSGGANEQFFGPGTRLTVL.

The rearrangement joins TRBV7-2 to TRBJ2-3; TRBD2 aligns across 7 bases. The CDR3 is 16 residues long. Losses at the gene ends were 0 bases for V and 5 bases for J; bases not matched to a gene: 8. Germline V gene sequence: CDR1 SGHTA, CDR2 FQGNSA. CDR3 loop: CASSLAGTIAQDTQYF. The CDR3 bases are TGTGCCAGCAGCTTAGCGGGGACTATTGCCCAAGATACGCAGTATTTT.

In this sample, this clone turned up many times. V gene TRBV10-1 combines with J gene TRBJ2-1; 8 bases fit TRBD2. Germline V gene data show CDR1 as WNHNN and CDR2 as SYGVQD (reference sequence). CDR3 size: 15 residues. With V trimmed by 0 bases and J by 6 bases, 4 bases remained unmatched. Here the CDR3 reads CASSESGSGANEQFF. CDR3 in DNA: TGCGCCAGCAGTGAGTCCGGTAGCGGGGCCAATGAGCAGTTCTTC.

The V and J genes are TRBV7-3 and TRBJ1-2, with D uncertain. The CDR3 contains 13 residues. Per germline, CDR1 SGHTA and CDR2 FQGTGA. V gave up 0 bases and J gave up 6 bases, with 8 bases separating them. This CDR3 reads CASSLTPADGYTF. CDR3 bases: TGTGCCAGCAGCTTAACTCCCGCAGATGGCTACACCTTC. The variable domain in full, with the rest retrieved from reference TRBV7-3 and TRBJ1-2, is GAGVSQTPSNKVTEKGKYVELRCDPISGHTALYWYRQSLGQGPEFLIYFQGTGAADDSGLPNDRFFAVRPEGSVSTLKIQRTERGDSAVYLCASSLTPADGYTFGSGTRLTVV.

This chain connects TRBV9 to TRBJ1-3, with D perhaps TRBD1 (5 bases). Trimming left V 0 bases short and J 0 bases short, with 10 bases between. This CDR3 has 16 residues. Germline CDR1 reads SGDLS; CDR2 reads YYNGEE. The CDR3 nucleotides read TGTGCCAGCAGCGTAGGACAGCTTTACTCTGGAAACACCATATATTTT. Its translation: CASSVGQLYSGNTIYF.

The rearrangement uses TRBV18 and TRBJ2-2, with 8 bases that match TRBD1. The germline V gene encodes CDR1 KGHSH and CDR2 LQKENI. V lost 4 bases, J lost 4 bases, and 5 bases stayed unmatched. The CDR3 sequence is 15 residues long. CDR3 in amino acids: CASSLGQGTTGELFF. The CDR3 DNA reads TGTGCCAGCTCACTTGGACAGGGTACCACCGGGGAGCTGTTTTTT.

The J gene is TRBJ1-2, the V gene TRBV15, with 11 bases fitting TRBD1. Per germline, CDR1 LNHNV and CDR2 YYDKDF (reference sequence). The CDR3 sequence is 17 residues long. J was trimmed by 6 bases and V by 0 bases; bases with no gene match: 9. CDR3 in amino acids: CATSRDRPGQGVNGYTF. The CDR3 DNA follows: TGTGCCACCAGCAGAGATCGGCCGGGACAGGGGGTGAATGGCTACACCTTC.

The V call is TRBV3-1 (or the pseudogene TRBV3-2), the J call TRBJ2-2; either TRBD1 or TRBD2 may fit D (5 bases each). The V gene's germline CDR1 is LGHDT and CDR2 YNNKEL (reference sequence). The CDR3 consists of 15 residues. Deletions cut 6 bases from V and 5 bases from J, with 16 bases between. In DNA, the CDR3 is TGTGCCAGCAGTCACGGGGACCGGGTGACCGGGGAGCTGTTTTTT. Amino acids: CASSHGDRVTGELFF.

This sequence joins TRBV6-1 and TRBJ2-2, with D uncertain. Germline loops: CDR1 MNHNS, CDR2 SASEGT. Between the trimmed V and J ends, which lost 0 bases and 0 bases, there was a span of 5 bases. This CDR3 has 15 amino acids. The CDR3 nucleotides are TGTGCCAGCAGTGAAGCCCTCACGAACACCGGGGAGCTGTTTTTT. Encoded protein: CASSEALTNTGELFF.

The chain combines TRBV7-2 with TRBJ2-2, with TRBD1 matching over 7 bases. This CDR3 spans 15 amino acids. Germline trimming cut 3 bases from V and 1 base from J; bases unmatched to any gene: 2. Germline CDR1 is SGHTA and CDR2 is FQGNSA. CDR3: CASSLGQLNTGELFF. For the CDR3, the DNA is TGTGCCAGCAGCTTGGGACAGTTGAACACCGGGGAGCTGTTTTTT.

This clone was seen once. The chain joins TRBV7-8 to TRBJ2-5, with D perhaps TRBD2 (6 bases). V lost 5 bases, J lost 2 bases, and 9 bases lay in between. This CDR3 spans 13 amino acids. Germline V lookup: CDR1 SGHVS, CDR2 FQNEAQ. CDR3 nucleotides: TGTGCCAGCAGCGCGGGGATTCAAGAGACCCAGTACTTC. Amino acids: CASSAGIQETQYF. The full variable domain, completed using reference TRBV7-8 and TRBJ2-5, is GAGVSQSPRYKVAKRGQDVALRCDPISGHVSLFWYQQALGQGPEFLTYFQNEAQLDKSGLPSDRFFAERPEGSVSTLKIQRTQQEDSAVYLCASSAGIQETQYFGPGTRLLVL.

The J gene is TRBJ1-6, the V gene TRBV28; TRBD1 matches 7 bases. Germline CDR1 reads MDHEN; CDR2 reads SYDVKM. The CDR3 consists of 14 residues. J lost 7 bases, V lost 5 bases, and 5 bases had no gene match. The CDR3 loop is CASSLDRDNSPLHF. For the CDR3, the DNA is TGTGCCAGCAGTCTCGACAGGGACAATTCACCCCTCCACTTT.

The V and J genes are TRBV6-5 and TRBJ2-2; tentatively, D is TRBD2 (6 bases). Between the trimmed V and J ends, which lost 0 bases and 0 bases, there was a span of 8 bases. There are 16 residues in the CDR3. CDR1 and CDR2 from the germline V gene are MNHEY and SVGAGI. The CDR3 loop reads CASSYSWGANTGELFF. As DNA, the CDR3 is TGTGCCAGCAGTTACTCATGGGGGGCGAACACCGGGGAGCTGTTTTTT.